This T cell receptor (beta chain) appears in the sequencing data of a study of cytomegalovirus exposure and HLA in healthy donors. Findings and limits, study-wide: Researchers catalogued approximately 170 TCR beta chains as cytomegalovirus-associated. Specificity for CMV antigens was confirmed in vitro for a few of the CMV-associated chains.

With regard to this clone: Its matching antigen is unknown.

This CDR3 is 18 amino acids long. From germline, CDR1 is LNHDA and CDR2 SQIVND (reference sequence). Unmatched junction bases numbered 11, after V lost 3 bases and J lost 4 bases. Among the roughly 120 subjects of the validation cohort, separate from the 666-subject first cohort, were the donors. Some clones are missing from TCRdb's copy, which holds only in-frame ones; the method was immunoSEQ multiplex PCR. The repertoire holds over 100,000 clones, with nearly 90% as singletons. Sequencing was performed on PBMCs. This chain connects TRBV19 to TRBJ2-3; 12 bases match TRBD1. This TCR was sampled from a man aged 25-40 years in good health and CMV-seronegative. The CDR3 is CASSMRAMGQGASDTQYF. CDR3 nucleotides: TGTGCCAGTAGTATGAGAGCAATGGGACAGGGGGCCTCAGATACGCAGTATTTT. The variable domain in full, with the rest retrieved from reference TRBV19 and TRBJ2-3, is DGGITQSPKYLFRKEGQNVTLSCEQNLNHDAMYWYRQDPGQGLRLIYYSQIVNDFQKGDIAEGYSVSREKKESFPLTVTSAQKNPTAFYLCASSMRAMGQGASDTQYFGPGTRLTVL.